This TCR beta chain was recorded in a study of CD8 T cells in Susac syndrome. Study background: Among the sequenced Susac syndrome patients, roughly 6 had active disease while about eight were in remission.

Notes on the study in general: It was acknowledged by the study that relatively few individuals were included in its TCR sequencing and HLA analysis.

All included Susac syndrome patients satisfied recently defined diagnostic criteria for definite or probable disease. While CD8+ and CD4+ T cells were isolated negatively, TEMRA cells were enriched by FACS. Germline V lookup: CDR1 SGHTA, CDR2 FQGTGA. The CDR3 totals 14 residues. Deletions cut 2 bases from V and 4 bases from J, with 11 bases between. On this clonotype: Antigen: not known.

A quantity of about 0.5 to 1 ug RNA underwent reverse transcription using random hexamers. Using its own MiXCR run on the immunoSEQ multiplex PCR reads, TCRdb lists one record per CDR3 protein. The data contain approximately 210,000 distinct CDR3 sequences, about 94% of them seen just once; the ten biggest clones take up about 0.14%. The sequenced material came from CD4+ T cells from PBMCs. The chain joins TRBV7-3 to TRBJ1-1; possibly TRBD1 for D (5 bases). The sequence came from a human donor with Susac syndrome. The CDR3 DNA follows: TGTGCCAGCAGCTTACAGGGAGAAACCACTGAAGCTTTCTTT. This sequence encodes CASSLQGETTEAFF.